This T cell receptor beta chain was identified in a study of CD8 T cells in Susac syndrome. Study results and limitations: The TCR sequencing and HLA analysis in the study involved a relatively small number of individuals, as the study acknowledged.

This CDR3 has 16 amino acids. Per the germline V gene, CDR1 is MNHEY and CDR2 is SVGAGI. Random hexamers primed reverse transcription of about 0.45 to 1 ug RNA. Each CDR3 protein is one row after TCRdb ran MiXCR on the immunoSEQ multiplex PCR reads. Of roughly 80,000 distinct CDR3 sequences listed, about 93% are singletons. FACS was used to enrich TEMRA cells, whereas the CD8+ and CD4+ T cells were obtained by negative isolation. A word on this clonotype: Its cognate antigen is unknown. Its ends do not fully match the called genes, so a read error is possible.

The material sequenced was CD8+ T cells from PBMCs. The rearrangement links TRBV6-5 to TRBJ2-1; D gene ambiguous. This TCR derives from a human donor in good health. This CDR3 is CASTYSASLSYNEQFF. The CDR3 DNA follows: TGTGCCAGCACTTACTCTGCGTCCCTCTCCTACAATGAGCAGTTCTTC.